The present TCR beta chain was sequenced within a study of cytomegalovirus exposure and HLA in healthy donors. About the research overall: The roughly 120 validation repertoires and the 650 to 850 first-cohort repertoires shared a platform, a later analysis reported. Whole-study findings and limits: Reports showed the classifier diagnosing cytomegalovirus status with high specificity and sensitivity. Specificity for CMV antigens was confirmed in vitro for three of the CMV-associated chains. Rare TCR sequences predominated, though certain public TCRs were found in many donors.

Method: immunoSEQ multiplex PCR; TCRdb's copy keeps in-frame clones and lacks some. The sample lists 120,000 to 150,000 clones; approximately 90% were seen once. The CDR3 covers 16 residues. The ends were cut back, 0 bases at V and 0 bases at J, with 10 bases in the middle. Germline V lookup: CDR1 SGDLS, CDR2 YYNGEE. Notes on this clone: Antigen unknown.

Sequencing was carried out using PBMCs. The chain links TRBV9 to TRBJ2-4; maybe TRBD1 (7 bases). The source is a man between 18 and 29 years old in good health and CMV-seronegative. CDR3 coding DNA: TGTGCCAGCAGCGTAGGGAGGGGGCTAGCCAAAAACATTCAGTACTTC. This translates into CASSVGRGLAKNIQYF. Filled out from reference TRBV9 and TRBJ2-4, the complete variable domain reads DSGVTQTPKHLITATGQRVTLRCSPRSGDLSVYWYQQSLDQGLQFLIQYYNGEERAKGNILERFSAQQFPDLHSELNLSSLELGDSALYFCASSVGRGLAKNIQYFGAGTRLSVL.